Listed here are 8 T cell receptor beta chains from one sample, sequenced in a study of T cells in Graves' hyperthyroidism and ophthalmopathy. The investigators amplified TCR beta CDR3 regions from RNA transcripts. A set of HTBI primers served as the primers for a first-round RT-PCR of the TCR CDR3. TCRdb fed the multiplex PCR reads into MiXCR, producing one record per CDR3 protein. The sample records about 400,000 distinct CDR3 sequences, roughly an eighth being singletons. Sequencing was carried out using blood. These TCRs come from a woman aged 18-30 years with Graves' hyperthyroidism.

This clonotype was observed a handful of times. V and J are TRBV28 and TRBJ1-1; no definite D call. The ends were cut back, 2 bases at V and 6 bases at J, with 7 bases in the middle. The CDR3 sequence is 12 residues long. The V gene's germline CDR1 is MDHEN and CDR2 SYDVKM. This chain's CDR3 is CASSLPRSEAFF. The CDR3 nucleotides read TGTGCCAGCAGTTTACCTCGCTCTGAAGCTTTCTTT.

The CDR3 sequence is CASSLRGGGEAFF. The CDR3 bases are TGTGCCAGCAGTTTACGAGGGGGCGGTGAAGCTTTCTTT. V is TRBV28 and J is TRBJ1-1; 7 nucleotides align to TRBD1. The ends lost 2 bases at V and 7 bases at J; junction bases unmatched: 4. Germline loops: CDR1 MDHEN, CDR2 SYDVKM. The CDR3 is 13 residues long.

This clonotype was counted many times. J is TRBJ2-3 and V is TRBV3-1; the match to TRBD1 covers 7 bases. The V and J ends lost 3 bases and 3 bases, in that order; junction bases with no gene match: 9. Looked up from germline, CDR1 is LGHDT and CDR2 is YNNKEL (reference sequence). CDR3 length: 16 amino acids. CDR3 bases: TGTGCCAGCAGCCAGAGAGACAGGGTACGGACAGATACGCAGTATTTT. Residues: CASSQRDRVRTDTQYF.

The V call is TRBV6-2 or TRBV6-3, the J call TRBJ1-1; D is perhaps TRBD1 (6 bases). CDR3 length: 15 residues. Germline V gene lookup returns CDR1 MNHEY and CDR2 SVGEGT. The V end lost 10 bases, the J end lost 0 bases, and 18 bases lay between the germline ends. The CDR3 nucleotides read TGTGCCATTAATTCCCACCAGGGGATGAACACTGAAGCTTTCTTT. This encodes CAINSHQGMNTEAFF.

This clonotype came up a few times. The gene calls are TRBV14 and TRBJ2-1, with TRBD1 as a possible D gene (5 bases). Germline V gene sequence: CDR1 SGHDN, CDR2 FVKESK. The CDR3 has 17 amino acids. V lost 1 base and J 2 bases, leaving 15 bases between the germline ends. The CDR3 DNA follows: TGTGCCAGCAGCCAAGGAGCCGGCAGGGCCCCCTACAATGAGCAGTTCTTC. It codes for CASSQGAGRAPYNEQFF.

This clonotype showed up just once. Possible read error: a much larger clone is one base away. The chain joins TRBV2 to TRBJ1-2; 7 bases line up with TRBD1. The CDR3 has 13 residues. CDR1 and CDR2 (germline): SNHLY, FYNNEI. This chain's CDR3 is CASRGQVNYVYTF. DNA for the CDR3: TGTGCCAGCAGAGGACAGGTCAACTATGTCTACACCTTC.

At least ten counts were recorded for this clonotype. The chain recombines TRBV19 with TRBJ1-6; 7 bases agree with TRBD1. V lost 5 bases to trimming and J lost 10 bases; unmatched junction nucleotides: 11. This CDR3 comprises 15 residues. Looked up from germline, CDR1 is LNHDA and CDR2 is SQIVND (reference sequence). In DNA, the CDR3 is TGTGCCAGTAGTTCGCGGGACAGCAGGAGGTCACCCCTCCACTTT. This translates into CASSSRDSRRSPLHF.

This clonotype was picked up many times. CDR3 DNA sequence: TGTGCCAGCAGTTACGCAGGGGGCATCACTGAAGCTTTCTTT. Residues: CASSYAGGITEAFF. The genes are TRBV6-6 and TRBJ1-1; the match to TRBD1 covers 8 bases. Unmatched junction bases numbered 3, after V lost 2 bases and J lost 4 bases. Germline lookup yields CDR1 MNHNY and CDR2 SVGAGI (reference sequence). The CDR3 is 14 amino acids.